The 16 T cell receptor beta chains listed next were all sequenced from one sample in a study of early T cells in non-severe SARS-CoV-2 infection. TCRdb redid the calling of the 5' RACE reads with MiXCR, one entry per CDR3 protein. The table has approximately 62,000 distinct CDR3 sequences, roughly an eighth seen once. The sample comprised whole blood. The receptors stem from an adult who was a healthcare worker with PCR-confirmed SARS-CoV-2 infection or an uninfected control (not recorded which).

This clonotype was seen a handful of times. This rearrangement joins TRBV11-2 to TRBJ2-1; the D call may be TRBD1 or TRBD2 (5 bases each). Germline CDR1 reads SGHAT; CDR2 reads FQNNGV. Trimming removed 3 bases at V and 0 bases at J, with 15 bases between. This CDR3 is built from 17 residues. The CDR3 reads CASSFSGTPNSYNEQFF. In nucleotides, the CDR3 is TGTGCCAGCAGCTTCTCCGGGACCCCGAACTCCTACAATGAGCAGTTCTTC.

In its sample, this clonotype was seen many times. This chain uses TRBV28 with TRBJ1-2; no firm D call. The CDR3 is 15 residues long. The germline V gene encodes CDR1 MDHEN and CDR2 SYDVKM. V was trimmed by 3 bases and J by 4 bases, leaving 15 bases between them. CDR3 sequence: CASSLVIPSSYGYTF. The CDR3, as DNA: TGTGCCAGCAGTTTGGTAATACCTTCTAGCTATGGCTACACCTTC.

This clonotype was picked up a small number of times. The chain uses TRBV27 and TRBJ2-1; 11 positions match TRBD2. The length of the CDR3 is 16 residues. V was clipped by 5 bases and J by 2 bases; unmatched bases: 5. Germline assignment: CDR1 MNHEY and CDR2 SMNVEV (reference sequence). The CDR3 DNA sequence: TGTGCCAGCAGTAGTGTAGCGGGAGGGCCCTACAATGAGCAGTTCTTC. Translated: CASSSVAGGPYNEQFF.

The V and J genes are TRBV29-1 and TRBJ1-4, with a possible D match to TRBD1 (5 bases). V dropped 4 bases and J dropped 3 bases, with 9 bases sitting between them. Germline V gene data show CDR1 as SQVTM and CDR2 as ANQGSEA. The CDR3 covers 13 residues. This CDR3 reads CSVGGPSNEKLFF. CDR3 coding DNA: TGCAGCGTTGGGGGACCCTCTAATGAAAAACTGTTTTTT. Using reference TRBV29-1 and TRBJ1-4 for the parts outside the CDR3, the full variable domain is SAVISQKPSRDICQRGTSLTIQCQVDSQVTMMFWYRQQPGQSLTLIATANQGSEATYESGFVIDKFPISRPNLTFSTLTVSNMSPEDSSIYLCSVGGPSNEKLFFGSGTQLSVL.

The chain is built from TRBV28 and TRBJ2-7; D is possibly TRBD2 (5 bases). There are 15 residues in the CDR3. Trimming removed 6 bases from V and 3 bases from J, with 18 bases in between. Germline V gene lookup returns CDR1 MDHEN and CDR2 SYDVKM. The CDR3 here is CASSKRELGYYEQYF. In DNA, the CDR3 is TGTGCCAGCAGCAAAAGGGAGTTGGGCTACTACGAGCAGTACTTC.

This clonotype appeared many times. The genes are TRBV28 and TRBJ2-3, with a tentative D call TRBD1 (6 bases). The CDR3 is made up of 12 amino acids. Germline CDR1 is MDHEN and CDR2 is SYDVKM. The V gene lost 10 bases and the J gene lost 4 bases, with 12 bases spanning the gap. The CDR3 nucleotides are TGTGCCACCAAACAGGGTCCAGATACGCAGTATTTT. The encoded protein is CATKQGPDTQYF.

This clonotype was recorded many times. The chain links TRBV6-5 to TRBJ2-5; D might be TRBD1 (6 bases). This CDR3 spans 15 amino acids. V was clipped by 2 bases and J by 0 bases, with 10 bases between them. The germline CDR1 and CDR2 sequences are MNHEY and SVGAGI. The CDR3 nucleotides are TGTGCCAGCAGTTACGGGGCAGGGGACCAAGAGACCCAGTACTTC. It is translated as CASSYGAGDQETQYF.

This clonotype has more than one count but fewer than ten. CDR3 sequence reads: CASSENQMDTGELFF. DNA for the CDR3: TGTGCCAGCAGTGAAAATCAAATGGACACCGGGGAGCTGTTTTTT. This chain connects TRBV2 to TRBJ2-2; the D is unclear. The CDR3 totals 15 residues. CDR1 and CDR2 (germline): SNHLY, FYNNEI. Trimming removed 2 bases from V and 3 bases from J, with 10 bases in between. Combining the CDR3 with reference TRBV2 and TRBJ2-2 gives the whole variable domain EPEVTQTPSHQVTQMGQEVILRCVPISNHLYFYWYRQILGQKVEFLVSFYNNEISEKSEIFDDQFSVERPDGSNFTLKIRSTKLEDSAMYFCASSENQMDTGELFFGEGSRLTVL.

The chain joins TRBV20-1 to TRBJ2-7; D remains ambiguous. The ends were cut back, 6 bases at V and 6 bases at J, with 12 bases in the middle. CDR3 length equals 11 residues. The germline CDR1 and CDR2 sequences are DFQATT and SNEGSKA (reference sequence). Here the CDR3 DNA reads TGCAGTGCACCCGACGGGCCCGAGCAGTACTTC. Amino acid sequence: CSAPDGPEQYF.

V usage is TRBV15 and J usage is TRBJ2-7; TRBD1 matches at 10 bases. Trimming took 1 base from V and 6 from J; bases not matched to a gene: 0. From germline, CDR1 is LNHNV and CDR2 YYDKDF (reference sequence). The CDR3 contains 13 residues. The CDR3, as DNA: TGTGCCACCAGCAGAGGACAGGGGGCCGAGCAGTACTTC. It yields the protein CATSRGQGAEQYF.

The chain employs TRBV29-1 and TRBJ2-5; the D gene is possibly TRBD2 (5 bases). Germline V gene lookup returns CDR1 SQVTM and CDR2 ANQGSEA. CDR3 length: 11 residues. Trimming stripped 5 bases from V and 4 bases from J, with 8 bases between. This CDR3 is CSVNGGETQYF. In nucleotides, the CDR3 is TGCAGCGTTAATGGAGGAGAGACCCAGTACTTC.

This clonotype was seen ten or more times. V and J are TRBV7-2 and TRBJ1-5; D gene unclear. V was shortened by 4 bases and J by 5 bases, with 12 bases between the two germline ends. Germline V CDR1 and CDR2: SGHTA, FQGNSA. The CDR3 sequence is 14 residues long. As DNA, the CDR3 is TGTGCCAGCAGCTCCAGCGATGGGTATCAGCCCCAGCATTTT. Translated, it gives CASSSSDGYQPQHF.

The table lists this clonotype with many counts. V usage is TRBV11-2 and J usage is TRBJ2-7; TRBD2 is a possible D gene (6 bases). Germline CDR1 reads SGHAT; CDR2 reads FQNNGV. V was pared by 5 bases and J by 4 bases, with 12 bases between. The CDR3 has 13 amino acids. CDR3 in amino acids: CASSPFGGYEQYF. The CDR3 nucleotides are TGTGCCAGCAGCCCTTTTGGGGGGTACGAGCAGTACTTC.

The chain combines TRBV4-3 with TRBJ1-5, with D hard to call. Trimming took off 0 bases at V and 0 bases at J, with 12 bases between the two ends. The CDR3 is 17 residues long. Looked up from germline, CDR1 is LGHNA and CDR2 is YSLEER. In DNA, the CDR3 is TGCGCCAGCAGCCAAGATCATGGGGTCTCTAGCAATCAGCCCCAGCATTTT. This codes for CASSQDHGVSSNQPQHF.

This sequence joins TRBV12-3 or TRBV12-4 and TRBJ1-2, with D possibly TRBD1 on 5 matching bases. V lost 2 bases and J lost 3, with 16 bases in between. The CDR3 runs 16 residues. The CDR3 nucleotides read TGTGCCAGCAGTTTATATGTCCGGCAGGGAGACTATGGCTACACCTTC. It codes for CASSLYVRQGDYGYTF.

This clonotype has ten or more counts. The chain couples TRBV7-9 to TRBJ2-4; TRBD2 aligns across 7 bases. Losses at the gene ends were 2 bases for V and 0 bases for J; bases not matched to a gene: 10. Germline CDR1 SEHNR, CDR2 FQNEAQ (reference sequence). The CDR3 has 18 residues. In DNA form, the CDR3 reads TGTGCCAGCAGCTTAAGGGCTAGCGGACCACTAGCCAAAAACATTCAGTACTTC. Its translation: CASSLRASGPLAKNIQYF.